Below are 3 T cell receptor beta chains sequenced from a single sample in a study of blood T cell repertoires in COVID-19. Some clones are missing from TCRdb's copy, which holds only in-frame ones; the method was immunoSEQ multiplex PCR. The sample has roughly 21,000 clones; roughly 90% are singletons. Source material: peripheral blood. These receptors originate from a man between 65 and 85 years old with active COVID-19.

The chain couples TRBV5-1 to TRBJ2-1, with 9 bases that match TRBD2. The length of the CDR3 is 18 residues. The V gene end was trimmed by 0 bases and the J gene end by 8 bases; junction bases not matched to a gene: 15. Germline CDR1 SGHRS, CDR2 YFSETQ. The chain's CDR3 is CASSLGLAATRGIHEQFF. The CDR3 DNA follows: TGCGCCAGCAGCTTGGGACTAGCGGCGACCCGCGGGATCCATGAGCAGTTCTTC. Filled out from reference TRBV5-1 and TRBJ2-1, the complete variable domain reads KAGVTQTPRYLIKTRGQQVTLSCSPISGHRSVSWYQQTPGQGLQFLFEYFSETQRNKGNFPGRFSGRQFSNSRSEMNVSTLELGDSALYLCASSLGLAATRGIHEQFFGPGTRLTVL.

The chain carries TRBV27 and TRBJ2-7, with a possible D match to TRBD2 (5 bases). The CDR3 consists of 17 residues. CDR1 MNHEY and CDR2 SMNVEV come from the germline V gene (reference sequence). The V end was cut by 7 bases, the J end by 1 base, with 23 bases between. CDR3 region: CASTPTRQRTLSYEQYF. The CDR3 nucleotides read TGTGCCAGCACCCCTACCCGTCAGCGGACCTTGTCCTACGAGCAGTACTTC.

This chain joins TRBV19 and TRBJ1-3; D not certain. The CDR3 is made up of 15 amino acids. Germline V gene sequence: CDR1 LNHDA, CDR2 SQIVND (reference sequence). V shed 3 bases and J shed 0 bases, with 9 bases lying between them. The CDR3 DNA reads TGTGCCAGTAGTATCGAGGGTTACTCTGGAAACACCATATATTTT. Translation: CASSIEGYSGNTIYF.